A single sample is the source of the 10 T cell receptor beta chains below, sequenced in a study. MiXCR, applied by TCRdb to the 5' RACE reads, yields one record per CDR3 protein. The sample records about 5,700 distinct CDR3 sequences, around 34% being singletons. The material sequenced was naive CD4+ T cells sorted from a lymph node. Regarding subset: naive CD4+ T cells, CD4+CD45RA+CD25-. The receptors were sampled from a female donor with breast cancer.

The chain employs TRBV20-1 and TRBJ2-1, with no clear D. The ends were cut back, 5 bases at V and 5 bases at J, with 10 bases in the middle. This CDR3 is 12 amino acids long. CDR1 and CDR2 from the germline V gene are DFQATT and SNEGSKA (reference sequence). In DNA form, the CDR3 reads TGCAGTGCTGCAACCCATAACAATGAGCAGTTCTTC. Translating it yields CSAATHNNEQFF.

This chain connects TRBV3-1 to TRBJ2-7; D is possibly TRBD1 (5 bases). V dropped 0 bases and J dropped 1 base, with 7 bases sitting between them. In germline, CDR1 is LGHDT, CDR2 YNNKEL (reference sequence). The CDR3 contains 14 residues. The CDR3 spells CASSQDPGSYEQYF. The CDR3 DNA reads as TGTGCCAGCAGCCAAGACCCAGGGTCCTACGAGCAGTACTTC.

The chain couples TRBV12-3 or TRBV12-4 to TRBJ1-1; possibly TRBD1 for D (6 bases). The CDR3 totals 14 residues. V was shortened by 5 bases and J by 5 bases, with 15 bases between the two germline ends. This CDR3 reads CASSLTGARTEAFF. DNA of the CDR3: TGTGCCAGCAGTCTCACGGGGGCGCGAACTGAAGCTTTCTTT.

This chain connects TRBV21-1 to TRBJ1-1; the table's D call, TRBD1, was not checked against the DNA. TRBV21-1 is noted as a pseudogene. The CDR3 has 14 residues. The CDR3 nucleotides are TGTGCCAGCAGCAAAGAGACGGGACAGGCTGAAGCTTTCTTT. It codes for CASSKETGQAEAFF.

In this sample, this clonotype is medium-sized. The genes are TRBV12-3 or TRBV12-4 and TRBJ1-1; no clear D. The CDR3 covers 13 residues. Trimming took off 2 bases at V and 6 bases at J, with 10 bases between the two ends. CDR3 protein: CASSLSTGAEAFF. CDR3 coding DNA: TGTGCCAGCAGTTTATCGACCGGGGCTGAAGCTTTCTTT.

Note on this clonotype: A much larger clone sits a single nucleotide away, making a read error possible. The chain couples TRBV12-3 or TRBV12-4 to TRBJ2-1, with 7 bases fitting TRBD2. The V segment lost 5 bases and the J segment 7 bases; nucleotides outside the gene matches: 14. CDR3 size: 16 residues. This CDR3 reads CASSPGASGLGNEQFF. CDR3 DNA: TGTGCCAGCAGTCCTGGGGCTAGCGGCTTGGGGAATGAGCAGTTCTTC.

There are a few counts of this clonotype. The V gene is TRBV28, the J gene TRBJ1-5; D remains ambiguous. V lost 2 bases to trimming and J lost 6 bases, with 14 bases between them. Germline CDR1 is MDHEN and CDR2 is SYDVKM. This CDR3 region has 15 residues. The CDR3 here is CASSLPGWAGQPQHF. The CDR3 nucleotides read TGTGCCAGCAGTTTACCTGGGTGGGCAGGTCAGCCCCAGCATTTT.

This clonotype is deemed medium-sized. The chain has TRBV15 and TRBJ2-5, with D uncertain. The CDR3 has 13 residues. The V end was cut by 3 bases, the J end by 7 bases, with 12 bases between. The germline V gene has CDR1 LNHNV and CDR2 YYDKDF (reference sequence). The CDR3 loop reads CATSSIRVGTQYF. The CDR3 DNA reads as TGTGCCACCAGCAGTATCCGGGTTGGGACCCAGTACTTC. The variable domain in full, completed from reference TRBV15 and TRBJ2-5, reads DAMVIQNPRYQVTQFGKPVTLSCSQTLNHNVMYWYQQKSSQAPKLLFHYYDKDFNNEADTPDNFQSRRPNTSFCFLDIRSPGLGDTAMYLCATSSIRVGTQYFGPGTRLLVL.

By its share, this clonotype is medium-sized (0.01 to 0.1%). The V gene is TRBV5-1, the J gene TRBJ1-2; D is uncertain. The CDR3 is made up of 13 amino acids. Germline V CDR1 and CDR2: SGHRS, YFSETQ. V gave up 9 bases and J gave up 0 bases, with 12 bases separating them. CDR3 sequence: CATRPGTNYGYTF. The CDR3 DNA reads TGCGCCACCCGGCCCGGTACTAACTATGGCTACACCTTC.

The chain has TRBV7-3 and TRBJ2-1; D remains unclear. This CDR3 region has 15 residues. The germline CDR1 and CDR2 sequences are SGHTA and FQGTGA. V shed 3 bases and J shed 0 bases, with 9 bases lying between them. The CDR3 is CASSFDLNSYNEQFF. The CDR3 DNA reads as TGTGCCAGCAGCTTTGACCTGAACTCCTACAATGAGCAGTTCTTC.